This TCR beta chain was recorded in a study of blood T cell repertoires in COVID-19. Looking at the study overall: Sample material is recorded as cDNA or gDNA derived from T cells, B-cell-depleted T cells, or PBMCs.

This clone came up once. The CDR3 consists of 16 residues. V gave up 3 bases and J gave up 0 bases, with 12 bases separating them. CDR1 is WNHNN, CDR2 SYGVQD, per germline (reference sequence). Researchers sorted participants into cohorts using their self-reported clinical history. Original data processing: It was from reference gene primer amplification that nucleated cell counts were estimated. Profiling relied on immunoSEQ multiplex PCR, and the TCRdb table lists in-frame clones only, not all of them. That table gives V, J and clone size, and the DNA gave D and trimming. The table shows 350,000 to 400,000 clones, with approximately 89% occurring only once.

The sequenced material came from PBMCs or T cells enriched from blood (not recorded which). The chain links TRBV10-1 to TRBJ2-1; possible D gene TRBD2, 5 bases. This receptor was identified in a woman between 40 and 55 years old who had been exposed to COVID-19. CDR3 sequence: CASSESGSSSYNEQFF. The CDR3 DNA sequence: TGCGCCAGCAGTGAAAGCGGCTCGAGCTCCTACAATGAGCAGTTCTTC.